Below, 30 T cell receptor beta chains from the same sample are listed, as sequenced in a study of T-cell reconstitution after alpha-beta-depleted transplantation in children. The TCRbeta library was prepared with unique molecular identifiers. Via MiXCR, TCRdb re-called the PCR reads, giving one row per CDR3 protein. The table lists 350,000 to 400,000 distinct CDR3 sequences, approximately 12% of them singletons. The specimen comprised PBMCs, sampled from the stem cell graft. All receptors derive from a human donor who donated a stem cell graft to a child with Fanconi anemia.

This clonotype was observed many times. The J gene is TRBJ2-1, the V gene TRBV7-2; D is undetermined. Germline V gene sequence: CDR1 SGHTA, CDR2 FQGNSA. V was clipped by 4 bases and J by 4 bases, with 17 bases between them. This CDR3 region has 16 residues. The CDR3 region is CASSSFVAPPYNEQFF. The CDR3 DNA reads TGTGCCAGCAGCTCCTTCGTAGCCCCTCCGTACAATGAGCAGTTCTTC.

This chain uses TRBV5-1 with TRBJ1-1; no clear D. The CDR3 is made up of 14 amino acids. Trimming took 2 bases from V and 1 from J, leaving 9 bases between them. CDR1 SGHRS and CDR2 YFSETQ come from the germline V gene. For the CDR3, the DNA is TGCGCCAGCAGCTTAATGAACACGAACACTGAAGCTTTCTTT. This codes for CASSLMNTNTEAFF.

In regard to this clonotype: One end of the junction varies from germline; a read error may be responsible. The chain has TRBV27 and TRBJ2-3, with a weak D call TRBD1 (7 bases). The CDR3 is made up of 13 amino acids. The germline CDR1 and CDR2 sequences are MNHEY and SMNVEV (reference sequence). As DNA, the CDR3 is TGTGCCAGCAGCCGAGGGGGGACAGAAACGCAGTATTTT. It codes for CASSRGGTETQYF.

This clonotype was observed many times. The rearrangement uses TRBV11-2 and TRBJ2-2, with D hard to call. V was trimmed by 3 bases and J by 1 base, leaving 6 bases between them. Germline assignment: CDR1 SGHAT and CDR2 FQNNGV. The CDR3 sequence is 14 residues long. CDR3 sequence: CASSLGLNTGELFF. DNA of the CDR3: TGTGCCAGCAGCTTGGGCCTGAACACCGGGGAGCTGTTTTTT.

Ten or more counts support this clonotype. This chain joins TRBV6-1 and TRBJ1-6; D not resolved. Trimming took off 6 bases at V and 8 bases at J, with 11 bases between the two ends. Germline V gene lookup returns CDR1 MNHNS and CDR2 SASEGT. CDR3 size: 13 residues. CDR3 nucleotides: TGTGCCAGCAGCTCGACCTTCTATTCACCCCTCCACTTT. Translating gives CASSSTFYSPLHF.

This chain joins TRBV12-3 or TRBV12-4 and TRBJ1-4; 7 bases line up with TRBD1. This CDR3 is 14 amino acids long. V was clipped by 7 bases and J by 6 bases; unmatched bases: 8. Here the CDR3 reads CASNLGGAYEKLFF. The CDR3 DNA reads TGTGCCAGCAACCTAGGGGGCGCGTATGAAAAACTGTTTTTT.

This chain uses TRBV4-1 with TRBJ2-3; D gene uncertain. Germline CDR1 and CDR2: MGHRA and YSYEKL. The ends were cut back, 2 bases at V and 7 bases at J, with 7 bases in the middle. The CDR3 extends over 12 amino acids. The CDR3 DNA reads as TGCGCCAGCAGCCAAAGGGAAAATACGCAGTATTTT. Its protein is CASSQRENTQYF.

The CDR3 nucleotides are TGTGCCAGCAACTATAGGGGACAGGGTAATTCACCCCTCCACTTT. It translates to CASNYRGQGNSPLHF. The chain has TRBV5-5 and TRBJ1-6; 9 bases line up with TRBD1. Germline-derived CDR1 and CDR2 are SGHKS and YYEKEE (reference sequence). The CDR3 is 15 amino acids. Trimming took 6 bases from V and 6 from J; bases not matched to a gene: 7.

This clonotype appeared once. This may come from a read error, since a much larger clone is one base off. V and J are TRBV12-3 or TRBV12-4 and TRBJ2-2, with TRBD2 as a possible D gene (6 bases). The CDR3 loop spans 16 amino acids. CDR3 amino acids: CASTRGEKVVTGGLFF. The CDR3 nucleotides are TGTGCCAGCACCCGAGGGGAAAAAGTTGTCACCGGGGGGCTGTTTTTT.

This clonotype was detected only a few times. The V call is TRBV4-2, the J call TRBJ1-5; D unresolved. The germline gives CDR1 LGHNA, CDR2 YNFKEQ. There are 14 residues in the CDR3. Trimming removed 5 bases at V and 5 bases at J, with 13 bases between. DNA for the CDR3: TGTGCCAGCAGCAGCGGTCCTTCCTATCAGCCCCAGCATTTT. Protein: CASSSGPSYQPQHF.

The CDR3 region has the DNA TGTGCCAGCAGCCCTGGGCTGAGGTTGGGCGAGCAGTACGTC. This encodes CASSPGLRLGEQYV. The chain is built from TRBV7-1 and TRBJ2-7; D is unclear. TRBV7-1 is filed as an ORF, its function uncertain. CDR3 length: 14 amino acids. With 5 bases removed from V and 6 bases from J, the gap between germline ends came to 17 bases.

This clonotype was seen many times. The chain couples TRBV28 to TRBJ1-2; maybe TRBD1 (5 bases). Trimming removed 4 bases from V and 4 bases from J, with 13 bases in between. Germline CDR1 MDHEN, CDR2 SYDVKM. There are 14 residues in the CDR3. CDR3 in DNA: TGTGCCAGCAGTTCCCAAGGGAGGGGCTATGGCTACACCTTC. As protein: CASSSQGRGYGYTF.

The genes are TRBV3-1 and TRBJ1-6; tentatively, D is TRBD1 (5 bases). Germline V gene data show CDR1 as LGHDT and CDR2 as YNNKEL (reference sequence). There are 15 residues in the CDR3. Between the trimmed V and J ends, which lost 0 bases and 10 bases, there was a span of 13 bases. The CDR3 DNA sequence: TGTGCCAGCAGCCAAGACTTGCAGGGTTGGTCACCCCTCCACTTT. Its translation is CASSQDLQGWSPLHF.

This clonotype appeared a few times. The CDR3 region has the DNA TGTGCCAGTTTAGGGATCGCGAACACCGGGGAGCTGTTTTTT. Translating it yields CASLGIANTGELFF. This rearrangement joins TRBV7-8 to TRBJ2-2; no firm D call. The ends were cut back, 9 bases at V and 0 bases at J, with 11 bases in the middle. Germline loops: CDR1 SGHVS, CDR2 FQNEAQ. The CDR3 has 14 amino acids.

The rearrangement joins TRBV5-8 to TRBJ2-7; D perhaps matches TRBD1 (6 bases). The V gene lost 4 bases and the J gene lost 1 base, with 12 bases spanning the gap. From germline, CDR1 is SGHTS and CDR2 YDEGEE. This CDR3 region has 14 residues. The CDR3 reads CASSISGTSYEQYF. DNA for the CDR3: TGTGCCAGCAGCATCTCCGGGACATCCTACGAGCAGTACTTC.

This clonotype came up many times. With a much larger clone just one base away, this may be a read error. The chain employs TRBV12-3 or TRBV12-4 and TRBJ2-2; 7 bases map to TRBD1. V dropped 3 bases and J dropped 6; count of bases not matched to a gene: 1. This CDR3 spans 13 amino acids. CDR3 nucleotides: TGTGCCAGCAGTTTTCAGGGGGCCGGGGAGCTGTTTTTT. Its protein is CASSFQGAGELFF.

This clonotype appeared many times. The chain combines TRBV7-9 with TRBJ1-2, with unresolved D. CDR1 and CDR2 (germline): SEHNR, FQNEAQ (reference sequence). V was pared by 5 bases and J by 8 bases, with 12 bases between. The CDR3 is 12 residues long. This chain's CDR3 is CASSPIMAGYTF. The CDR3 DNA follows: TGTGCCAGCAGCCCAATTATGGCGGGCTACACCTTC.

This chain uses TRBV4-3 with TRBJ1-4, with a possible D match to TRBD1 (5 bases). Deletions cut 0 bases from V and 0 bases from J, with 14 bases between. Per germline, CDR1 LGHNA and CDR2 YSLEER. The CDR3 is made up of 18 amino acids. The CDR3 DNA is TGCGCCAGCAGCCAAGATCCCGACCTGGGGGCAACTAATGAAAAACTGTTTTTT. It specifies CASSQDPDLGATNEKLFF.

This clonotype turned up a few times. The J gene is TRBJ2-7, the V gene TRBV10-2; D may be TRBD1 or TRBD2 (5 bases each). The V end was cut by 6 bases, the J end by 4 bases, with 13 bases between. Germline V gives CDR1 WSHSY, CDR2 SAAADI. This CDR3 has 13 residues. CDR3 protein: CASREPGAYEQYF. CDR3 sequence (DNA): TGCGCCAGCAGGGAACCCGGGGCTTACGAGCAGTACTTC.

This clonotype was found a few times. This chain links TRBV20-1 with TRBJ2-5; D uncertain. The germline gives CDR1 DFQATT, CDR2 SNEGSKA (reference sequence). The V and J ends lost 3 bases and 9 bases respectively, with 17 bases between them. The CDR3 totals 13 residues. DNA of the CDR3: TGCAGTGCTAGCTACGGGCGCCTCGGGTCCCAGTACTTC. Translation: CSASYGRLGSQYF.

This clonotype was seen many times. The DNA for the CDR3 is TGCAGTGCTGTGGGGGACTATGGCTACACCTTC. It yields the protein CSAVGDYGYTF. The genes are TRBV20-1 and TRBJ1-2; TRBD1 is a possible D gene (5 bases). CDR1 and CDR2 (germline): DFQATT, SNEGSKA (reference sequence). This CDR3 is built from 11 residues. V dropped 5 bases and J dropped 3 bases, with 7 bases sitting between them.

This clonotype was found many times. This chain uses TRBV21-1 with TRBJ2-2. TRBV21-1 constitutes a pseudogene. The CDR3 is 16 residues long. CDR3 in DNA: TGTGCCAGCAGCAAAGCTCCAGTCAGCCGGACCGGGGAGCTGTTTTTT. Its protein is CASSKAPVSRTGELFF.

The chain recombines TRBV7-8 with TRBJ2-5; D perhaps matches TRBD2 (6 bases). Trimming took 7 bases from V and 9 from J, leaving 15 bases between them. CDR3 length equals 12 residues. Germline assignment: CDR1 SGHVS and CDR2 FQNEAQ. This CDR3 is CASTFDWEAQYF. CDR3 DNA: TGTGCCAGCACCTTCGATTGGGAGGCCCAGTACTTC.

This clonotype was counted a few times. Written as DNA, the CDR3 is TGTGCCAGCAGCTTAAATCCTGGAGATGGCTACACCTTC. The encoded protein is CASSLNPGDGYTF. This chain links TRBV11-2 with TRBJ1-2; D uncertain. V lost 2 bases and J lost 6, with 10 bases in between. The V gene's germline CDR1 is SGHAT and CDR2 FQNNGV. CDR3 length: 13 residues.

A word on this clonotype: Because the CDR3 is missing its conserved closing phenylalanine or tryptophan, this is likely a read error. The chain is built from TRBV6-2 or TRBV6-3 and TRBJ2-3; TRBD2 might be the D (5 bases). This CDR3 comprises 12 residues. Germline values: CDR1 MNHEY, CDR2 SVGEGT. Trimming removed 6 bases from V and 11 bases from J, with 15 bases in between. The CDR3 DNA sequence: TGTGCCAGCAGCTCCCGCCTGGCGGGGCAGTATCTT. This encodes CASSSRLAGQYL.

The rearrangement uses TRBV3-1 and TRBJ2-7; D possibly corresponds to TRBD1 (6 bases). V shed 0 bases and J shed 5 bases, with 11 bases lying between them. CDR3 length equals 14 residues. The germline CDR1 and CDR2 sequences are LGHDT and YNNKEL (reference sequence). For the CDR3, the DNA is TGTGCCAGCAGCCAAGATGGCAGGGGCCACGAGCAGTACTTC. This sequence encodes CASSQDGRGHEQYF.

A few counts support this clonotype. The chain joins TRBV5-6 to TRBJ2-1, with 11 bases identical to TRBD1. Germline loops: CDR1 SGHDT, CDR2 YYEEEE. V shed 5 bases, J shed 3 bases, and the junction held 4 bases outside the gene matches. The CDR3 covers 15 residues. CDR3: CASSRDRGVYNEQFF. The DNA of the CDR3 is TGTGCCAGCAGTCGGGACAGGGGGGTCTACAATGAGCAGTTCTTC.

The CDR3 DNA sequence: TGTGCCAGCAGGTGGGGACAGTCCTCTGAAGCTTTCTTT. Translating it yields CASRWGQSSEAFF. This chain uses TRBV28 with TRBJ1-1, with 7 bases fitting TRBD1. This CDR3 is built from 13 residues. V was pared by 6 bases and J by 6 bases, with 7 bases of the junction left unmatched. Germline V gene sequence: CDR1 MDHEN, CDR2 SYDVKM.

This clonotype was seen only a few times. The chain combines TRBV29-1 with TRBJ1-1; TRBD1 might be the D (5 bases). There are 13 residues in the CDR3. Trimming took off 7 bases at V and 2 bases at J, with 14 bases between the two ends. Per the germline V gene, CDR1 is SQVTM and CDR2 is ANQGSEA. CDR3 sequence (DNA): TGCAGCGCTAATGCGGGGACTAACACTGAAGCTTTCTTT. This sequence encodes CSANAGTNTEAFF. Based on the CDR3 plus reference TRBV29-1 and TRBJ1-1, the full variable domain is SAVISQKPSRDICQRGTSLTIQCQVDSQVTMMFWYRQQPGQSLTLIATANQGSEATYESGFVIDKFPISRPNLTFSTLTVSNMSPEDSSIYLCSANAGTNTEAFFGQGTRLTVV.

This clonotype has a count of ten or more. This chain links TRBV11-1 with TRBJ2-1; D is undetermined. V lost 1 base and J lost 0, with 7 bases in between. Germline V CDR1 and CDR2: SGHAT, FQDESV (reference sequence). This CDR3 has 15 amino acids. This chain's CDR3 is CASSLVFGSYNEQFF. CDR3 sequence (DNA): TGTGCCAGCAGCTTAGTTTTTGGCTCCTACAATGAGCAGTTCTTC. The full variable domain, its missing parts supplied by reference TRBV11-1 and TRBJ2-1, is EAEVAQSPRYKITEKSQAVAFWCDPISGHATLYWYRQILGQGPELLVQFQDESVVDDSQLPKDRFSAERLKGVDSTLKIQPAELGDSAMYLCASSLVFGSYNEQFFGPGTRLTVL.